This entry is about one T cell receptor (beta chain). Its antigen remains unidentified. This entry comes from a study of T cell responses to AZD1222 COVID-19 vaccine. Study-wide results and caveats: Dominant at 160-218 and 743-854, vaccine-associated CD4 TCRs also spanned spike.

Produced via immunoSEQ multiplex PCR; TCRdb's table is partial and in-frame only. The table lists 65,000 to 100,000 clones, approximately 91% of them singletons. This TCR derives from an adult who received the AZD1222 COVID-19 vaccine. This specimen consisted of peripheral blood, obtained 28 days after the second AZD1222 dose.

CDR3 in amino acids: CASSRQGARSYNEQFF. The CDR3 bases are TGTGCCAGCAGCCGACAGGGGGCGCGGTCCTACAATGAGCAGTTCTTC. The chain links TRBV11-1 to TRBJ2-1; 10 nucleotides line up with TRBD1. The germline V gene encodes CDR1 SGHAT and CDR2 FQDESV (reference sequence). CDR3 length: 16 residues. With 5 bases clipped from V and 1 base from J, the junction kept 5 bases outside the gene matches. The variable domain in full, completed from reference TRBV11-1 and TRBJ2-1, reads EAEVAQSPRYKITEKSQAVAFWCDPISGHATLYWYRQILGQGPELLVQFQDESVVDDSQLPKDRFSAERLKGVDSTLKIQPAELGDSAMYLCASSRQGARSYNEQFFGPGTRLTVL.